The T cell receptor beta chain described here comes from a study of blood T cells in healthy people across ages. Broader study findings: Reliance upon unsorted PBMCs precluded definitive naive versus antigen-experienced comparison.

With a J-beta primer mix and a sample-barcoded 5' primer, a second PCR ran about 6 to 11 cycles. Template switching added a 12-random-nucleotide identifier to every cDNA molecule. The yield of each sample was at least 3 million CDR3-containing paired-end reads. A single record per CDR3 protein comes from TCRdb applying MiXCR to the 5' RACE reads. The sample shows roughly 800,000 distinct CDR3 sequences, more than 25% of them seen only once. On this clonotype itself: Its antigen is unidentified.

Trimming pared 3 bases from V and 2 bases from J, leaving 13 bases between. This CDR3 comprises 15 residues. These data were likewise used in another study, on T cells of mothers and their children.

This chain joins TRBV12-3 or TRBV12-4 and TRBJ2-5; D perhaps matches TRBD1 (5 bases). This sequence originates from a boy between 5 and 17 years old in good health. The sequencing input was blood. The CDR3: CASSFLQGGQETQYF. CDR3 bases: TGTGCCAGCAGTTTCCTCCAGGGTGGGCAAGAGACCCAGTACTTC.